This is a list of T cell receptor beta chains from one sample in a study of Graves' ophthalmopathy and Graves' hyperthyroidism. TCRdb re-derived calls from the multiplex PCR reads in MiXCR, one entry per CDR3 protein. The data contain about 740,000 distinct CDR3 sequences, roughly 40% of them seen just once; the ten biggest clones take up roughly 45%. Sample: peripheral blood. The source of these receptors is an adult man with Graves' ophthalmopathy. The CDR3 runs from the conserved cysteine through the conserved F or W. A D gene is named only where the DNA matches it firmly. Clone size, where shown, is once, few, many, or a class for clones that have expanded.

DNA: TGTGCCTGGGGCGTAAGCTCCTACGAGCAGTACTTC; CDR3: CAWGVSSYEQYF; size: .; J: TRBJ2-7; D: .; V: TRBV2
DNA: TGTGCCAGCAGTGAAGATAGCGGGAGTTCCTCCTACGAGCAGTACTTC; CDR3: CASSEDSGSSSYEQYF; size: .; J: TRBJ2-7; D: TRBD2; V: TRBV12-3/TRBV12-4
DNA: TGTGCCAGCAGTGAACTCGGGACAGGCAATTACGAGCAGTACTTC; CDR3: CASSELGTGNYEQYF; size: .; J: TRBJ2-7; D: TRBD1; V: TRBV2
DNA: TGTGCCAGCAGCTCCGCCCGGGAGCAGTGCTTC; CDR3: CASSSAREQCF; size: many; J: TRBJ2-7; D: .; V: TRBV7-2
DNA: TGTGCCAGCAGTGAACAGGGGGCCCCTCTCTCTGGGGCCAACGTCCTGACTTTC; CDR3: CASSEQGAPLSGANVLTF; size: .; J: TRBJ2-6; D: TRBD1; V: TRBV10-3
DNA: TGCAGCGTCCGAGGAGTGGCCGGGGAGCTGTTTTTT; CDR3: CSVRGVAGELFF; size: .; J: TRBJ2-2; D: .; V: TRBV29-1
DNA: TGTGCCATCAGTGGCGAGGGGCATACTGAAGCCTTCTTT; CDR3: CAISGEGHTEAFF; size: .; J: TRBJ1-1; D: .; V: TRBV10-3
DNA: TGTGCCACACGCAACAGGGGGGACTCCTACGAGCAGTACTTC; CDR3: CATRNRGDSYEQYF; size: .; J: TRBJ2-7; D: TRBD1; V: TRBV19
DNA: TGTGCCAGCTCACCGTTACAGGGCTACACCTTC; CDR3: CASSPLQGYTF; size: .; J: TRBJ1-2; D: .; V: TRBV10-2
DNA: TGTGCCAGCAGCTTGTCAAGGGGTCCCCAGCATTTT; CDR3: CASSLSRGPQHF; size: many; J: TRBJ1-5; D: .; V: TRBV5-7
DNA: TGCAGTGCTAGAGATAGTAGTGATCAGCCCCAGCATTTT; CDR3: CSARDSSDQPQHF; size: .; J: TRBJ1-5; D: .; V: TRBV20-1
DNA: TGTGCCAGCAGTTTGGGCCAAAACTCCCAGTACTTC; CDR3: CASSLGQNSQYF; size: few; J: TRBJ2-7; D: .; V: TRBV28
DNA: TGTGCCAGCAGCACGGGGGGCGGAGAGACCCAGTACTTC; CDR3: CASSTGGGETQYF; size: many; J: TRBJ2-5; D: .; V: TRBV11-2
DNA: TGCAGCGTAGATACCGGGACAGGTGGGACCCAGTACTTC; CDR3: CSVDTGTGGTQYF; size: .; J: TRBJ2-5; D: TRBD1; V: TRBV29-1
DNA: TGTGCCAGCAGCTTAGCGCTGGGGACAGGGACGTACGAGCAGTACTTC; CDR3: CASSLALGTGTYEQYF; size: .; J: TRBJ2-7; D: TRBD1; V: TRBV7-9
DNA: TGTGCCAGCAGTGCCCACACGACTAGCGGGATTACTGAGACCCAGTACTTC; CDR3: CASSAHTTSGITETQYF; size: few; J: TRBJ2-5; D: TRBD2; V: TRBV6-1
DNA: TGTGCCAGCAGCTTTGGGGACAACGTCCTGACTTTC; CDR3: CASSFGDNVLTF; size: .; J: TRBJ2-6; D: .; V: TRBV7-9
DNA: TGTGCCAGCAGTTATAACAGCTTCAATCAGCCCCAGCATTTT; CDR3: CASSYNSFNQPQHF; size: .; J: TRBJ1-5; D: .; V: TRBV6-2/TRBV6-3
DNA: TGTGCCAGCAGCCAAGTGGCAGGGGCGGAACAGCCCCAGCATTTT; CDR3: CASSQVAGAEQPQHF; size: many; J: TRBJ1-5; D: .; V: TRBV7-9
DNA: TGCGCCAGCAGTGAGGCCAGGGTGGGAGAGACCCAGTACTTC; CDR3: CASSEARVGETQYF; size: many; J: TRBJ2-5; D: .; V: TRBV10-2
DNA: TGCGCCAGCAGTCGACAGGGGGCCAATTCACCCCTCCACTTT; CDR3: CASSRQGANSPLHF; size: many; J: TRBJ1-6; D: TRBD1; V: TRBV10-2
DNA: TGTGCCAGCAGCCCTGGACAGGGTGTCATCAACGAGCAGTACTTC; CDR3: CASSPGQGVINEQYF; size: many; J: TRBJ2-7; D: TRBD1; V: TRBV7-9
DNA: TGTGCCATCAGTGGAGGGCTAAAGACACCCCTCCACTTT; CDR3: CAISGGLKTPLHF; size: .; J: TRBJ1-6; D: .; V: TRBV10-3
DNA: TGTGCCAGCAGTGATATCCGGACAGTTAAGACCCAGTACTTC; CDR3: CASSDIRTVKTQYF; size: .; J: TRBJ2-5; D: .; V: TRBV25-1
DNA: TGTGCCAGCAGGGGGACCTCACAAGAGACCCAGTACTTC; CDR3: CASRGTSQETQYF; size: few; J: TRBJ2-5; D: .; V: TRBV6-2/TRBV6-3
DNA: TGTGCCAGCAAGGAGATGGGGGCCACTAGGCAAGAGACCCAGTACTTC; CDR3: CASKEMGATRQETQYF; size: .; J: TRBJ2-5; D: .; V: TRBV2
DNA: TGCACGTCGGTCAGGTGGAGCTATGGCTACACCTTC; CDR3: CTSVRWSYGYTF; size: many; J: TRBJ1-2; D: .; V: TRBV2
DNA: TGTGCCAGTCGGGCGGATGCCGAGCAGTACTTC; CDR3: CASRADAEQYF; size: few; J: TRBJ2-7; D: .; V: TRBV6-5
DNA: TGCGCCAACAGCCAAAGTCAGCGGGAGGAAGAGACCCAGTACTTC; CDR3: CANSQSQREEETQYF; size: .; J: TRBJ2-5; D: TRBD2; V: TRBV5-1
DNA: TGTGCCAGCAGCTTAGTGGCAGAGTGGACCTACGAGCAGTACTTC; CDR3: CASSLVAEWTYEQYF; size: few; J: TRBJ2-7; D: .; V: TRBV7-9
DNA: TGTGCCAGCAGCTTCATGGGTTATGGCTACACCTTC; CDR3: CASSFMGYGYTF; size: many; J: TRBJ1-2; D: .; V: TRBV7-9
DNA: TGTGCCAGCAGTGCCCCCCTCCACGAGTATGGCTACACCTTC; CDR3: CASSAPLHEYGYTF; size: many; J: TRBJ1-2; D: .; V: TRBV25-1
DNA: TGCGCCAGCAGCTTGGGGGACAGGTTGGGAGAGACCCAGTACTTC; CDR3: CASSLGDRLGETQYF; size: .; J: TRBJ2-5; D: TRBD1; V: TRBV5-1
DNA: TGCGCCAGCGTTGAGAAGGGGAAGGACGAGCAGTACTTC; CDR3: CASVEKGKDEQYF; size: .; J: TRBJ2-7; D: .; V: TRBV10-2
DNA: TGTGCCAGCAGTTCTCCCAAGCGTCCTGGAAACACCATATATTTT; CDR3: CASSSPKRPGNTIYF; size: .; J: TRBJ1-3; D: .; V: TRBV6-1
DNA: TGTGCCAGTAGTATGTTCGGGACAGGGCGCAGGGGCTACACCTTC; CDR3: CASSMFGTGRRGYTF; size: many; J: TRBJ1-2; D: TRBD1; V: TRBV19
DNA: TGTGCCAGCAGCCGCCAACAAGGGACTTCGGCTGTCCTGACTTTC; CDR3: CASSRQQGTSAVLTF; size: many; J: TRBJ2-6; D: .; V: TRBV14
DNA: TGTGCCAGCAGTTTCCGGGGGTACAATCAGCCCCAGCATTTT; CDR3: CASSFRGYNQPQHF; size: .; J: TRBJ1-5; D: .; V: TRBV12-3/TRBV12-4
DNA: TGTGCCAGCAGTTTTGAGGCTAGCGGCGGGGAGCTGTTTTTT; CDR3: CASSFEASGGELFF; size: .; J: TRBJ2-2; D: TRBD2; V: TRBV25-1
DNA: TGTGCCAGCAGAGAACAGGGGGCAGTGAATTTAGCTAATGAAAAACTGTTTTTT; CDR3: CASREQGAVNLANEKLFF; size: few; J: TRBJ1-4; D: TRBD1; V: TRBV7-9
DNA: TGTGCCACCCGCGGTCAGCCCCAGCATTTT; CDR3: CATRGQPQHF; size: .; J: TRBJ1-5; D: .; V: TRBV19
DNA: TGTGCCAGCAGTGTCAGTAGTACCCAGGGGGAAGGCTATGGCTACACCTTC; CDR3: CASSVSSTQGEGYGYTF; size: once; J: TRBJ1-2; D: TRBD1; V: TRBV25-1
DNA: TGTGCCAGCAGTGCTAGGCCCGGGACAGGGGGATCTAGCAATCAGCCCCAGCATTTT; CDR3: CASSARPGTGGSSNQPQHF; size: .; J: TRBJ1-5; D: TRBD1; V: TRBV13
DNA: TGTGCCAGCCGCAGGGGGCGACCCTACGAGCAGTACTTC; CDR3: CASRRGRPYEQYF; size: .; J: TRBJ2-7; D: TRBD1; V: TRBV6-1
DNA: TGTGCCACCAGTGACCGCAGGACAGGTAATCAGCCCCAGCATTTT; CDR3: CATSDRRTGNQPQHF; size: few; J: TRBJ1-5; D: TRBD1; V: TRBV24-1
DNA: TGTGCCAGCACCGGCTTGTCGGGGCCCCGAGGTGGCTACACCTTC; CDR3: CASTGLSGPRGGYTF; size: many; J: TRBJ1-2; D: .; V: TRBV7-9